These T cell receptor beta chains were read from a single sample in a study of blood T cells in healthy people across ages. In TCRdb, the 5' RACE reads were re-called with MiXCR into one record per CDR3 protein. The sample includes roughly 1,500,000 distinct CDR3 sequences, 35% to 45% of them seen just once. Sequenced: blood. Receptors were obtained from a woman under 30 in good health. Both conserved end residues are part of each CDR3. D genes are given only for firm matches. The size entry is marked missing in some rows and otherwise reads once, few, many or a size class.

v_gene	d_gene	abundance	j_gene	CDR3aa	CDR3nt
TRBV25-1	.	.	TRBJ1-2	CASSESAGNLYGYTF	TGTGCCAGCAGTGAATCGGCAGGGAATCTATATGGCTACACCTTC
TRBV15	.	.	TRBJ2-2	CATSRYGITGELFF	TGTGCCACCAGCCGCTACGGGATCACCGGGGAGCTGTTTTTT
TRBV7-6	.	.	TRBJ2-1	CASSSFERRDEQFF	TGTGCCAGCAGCTCCTTCGAGCGAAGGGATGAGCAGTTCTTC
TRBV27	.	.	TRBJ1-5	CASSAGREDNQPQHF	TGTGCCAGCAGTGCCGGCAGGGAAGACAATCAGCCCCAGCATTTT
TRBV7-2	TRBD2	.	TRBJ2-3	CASSTPSGGITDTQYF	TGTGCCAGCAGCACCCCTAGCGGGGGTATTACAGATACGCAGTATTTT
TRBV10-3	.	few	TRBJ2-5	CAISNQGEGETQYF	TGTGCCATCAGTAATCAGGGAGAGGGGGAGACCCAGTACTTC
TRBV4-2	TRBD2	few	TRBJ2-3	CASSRGTSGQTDTQYF	TGTGCCAGCAGCCGCGGGACTAGCGGGCAGACAGATACGCAGTATTTT
TRBV5-1	.	.	TRBJ2-7	CASSLAPGETGTSYEQYF	TGCGCCAGCAGCTTGGCGCCTGGAGAGACAGGGACTTCCTACGAGCAGTACTTC
TRBV4-1	.	many	TRBJ1-5	CASSQVNQPQHF	TGCGCCAGCAGCCAAGTTAATCAGCCCCAGCATTTT
TRBV28	TRBD2	.	TRBJ2-1	CTSSFLGPGLAGVNEQFF	TGTACCAGCAGTTTCCTCGGACCGGGACTAGCGGGAGTTAATGAGCAGTTCTTC
TRBV5-1	.	.	TRBJ1-2	CASSHLRPEGYGYTF	TGCGCCAGCAGCCACCTAAGACCCGAGGGGTATGGCTACACCTTC
TRBV7-8	.	.	TRBJ2-5	CASSLRFRSMEETQYF	TGTGCCAGCAGCTTAAGGTTTCGTTCCATGGAGGAGACCCAGTACTTC
TRBV20-1	TRBD1	.	TRBJ2-7	CSAKKTGVGEQYF	TGCAGTGCTAAAAAAACAGGGGTAGGGGAGCAGTACTTC
TRBV24-1	.	.	TRBJ2-2	CATSEGTGSAGELFF	TGTGCCACCAGTGAAGGAACTGGGTCCGCCGGGGAGCTGTTTTTT
TRBV28	.	few	TRBJ1-1	CASSESTVAEAFF	TGTGCCAGCAGCGAGTCAACGGTAGCTGAAGCTTTCTTT
TRBV20-1	.	few	TRBJ2-5	CSAHDPLAETQYF	TGCAGTGCCCATGACCCGCTGGCGGAGACCCAGTACTTC
TRBV5-5	.	.	TRBJ1-4	CASSPQGDTDEKLFF	TGTGCCAGCAGCCCCCAAGGGGATACTGATGAAAAACTGTTTTTT
TRBV15	TRBD2	.	TRBJ2-1	CATSRDLGSGGRYNGQFF	TGCGCCACCAGCAGAGATTTGGGTAGCGGGGGGAGATACAATGGGCAGTTCTTC
TRBV5-1	TRBD1	.	TRBJ2-5	CASSPPGQGLETQYF	TGCGCCAGCAGCCCCCCGGGACAGGGTTTGGAGACCCAGTACTTC
TRBV29-1	.	.	TRBJ2-2	CSVEEGGRDTGELFF	TGCAGCGTTGAAGAGGGGGGACGTGACACCGGGGAGCTGTTTTTT
TRBV12-3/TRBV12-4	.	few	TRBJ2-5	CASSLGRAQTGLQETQYF	TGTGCCAGCAGTTTAGGCAGGGCCCAAACGGGGTTACAAGAGACCCAGTACTTC
TRBV7-3	TRBD2	.	TRBJ2-2	CASSLATVHLAGDGGELFF	TGTGCCAGCAGCTTAGCAACCGTTCACCTAGCGGGGGATGGCGGGGAGCTGTTTTTT
TRBV28	TRBD1	.	TRBJ1-4	CASSPSGTGARLQKLFF	TGTGCCAGCAGTCCGTCCGGGACAGGGGCCCGGTTACAAAAACTGTTTTTT
TRBV3-1	.	.	TRBJ2-7	CASSQGTEGEQYF	TGTGCCAGCAGCCAAGGGACAGAGGGAGAGCAGTACTTC
TRBV12-3/TRBV12-4	TRBD2	.	TRBJ2-3	CASSRTGGGRDTQYF	TGTGCCAGCAGTCGGACTGGCGGGGGGCGAGATACGCAGTATTTT
TRBV5-6	TRBD2	.	TRBJ2-7	CASSLQIAGAHEQYF	TGTGCCAGCAGCTTGCAAATAGCGGGGGCCCACGAGCAGTACTTC
TRBV6-6	TRBD1	few	TRBJ2-7	CASSYSGTGSHEQYF	TGTGCCAGCAGTTACTCGGGGACAGGGTCCCACGAGCAGTACTTC
TRBV7-2	.	many	TRBJ2-1	CASSLDRVYNEQFF	TGTGCCAGCAGCTTAGACAGGGTCTACAATGAGCAGTTCTTC
TRBV20-1	.	.	TRBJ1-2	CSARDRTANYGYTF	TGCAGTGCTAGAGATAGGACAGCTAACTATGGCTACACCTTC
TRBV10-3	.	.	TRBJ2-3	CAISESIEGGTQYF	TGTGCCATCAGTGAGTCCATCGAGGGTGGTACGCAGTATTTT
TRBV3-1	.	.	TRBJ1-2	CASRAGGAGNYGYTF	TGTGCCAGCAGGGCAGGCGGCGCTGGTAACTATGGCTACACCTTC
TRBV12-3/TRBV12-4	.	few	TRBJ2-1	CASSASRDAEQFF	TGTGCCAGCAGTGCTAGCCGGGACGCCGAGCAGTTCTTC
TRBV20-1	TRBD1	few	TRBJ1-2	CSARKGQGAFGYTF	TGCAGTGCTAGAAAAGGACAGGGGGCTTTTGGCTACACCTTC
TRBV6-6	.	.	TRBJ1-4	CASSWDENEKLFF	TGTGCCAGCAGTTGGGACGAAAATGAAAAACTGTTTTTT
TRBV7-9	.	.	TRBJ2-1	CASNQLAFNEQFF	TGTGCCAGCAATCAACTAGCTTTCAATGAGCAGTTCTTC
TRBV20-1	TRBD2	.	TRBJ2-7	CSAGFSGSGYEQYF	TGCAGTGCTGGGTTCAGCGGGAGCGGCTACGAGCAGTACTTC
TRBV20-1	.	.	TRBJ1-2	CSASDRYGYTF	TGCAGTGCTAGTGACAGATATGGCTACACCTTC
TRBV5-1	.	few	TRBJ1-1	CASTRELNTEAFF	TGCGCCAGCACCAGAGAACTGAACACTGAAGCTTTCTTT
TRBV9	TRBD2	.	TRBJ2-7	CASSVEVSGTHRSYNEQYF	TGTGCCAGCAGCGTAGAGGTTAGCGGGACACATCGCTCCTACAATGAGCAGTACTTC
TRBV20-1	.	.	TRBJ2-7	CSARGLSVDEQYF	TGCAGTGCGAGAGGCCTCTCCGTAGACGAGCAGTACTTC